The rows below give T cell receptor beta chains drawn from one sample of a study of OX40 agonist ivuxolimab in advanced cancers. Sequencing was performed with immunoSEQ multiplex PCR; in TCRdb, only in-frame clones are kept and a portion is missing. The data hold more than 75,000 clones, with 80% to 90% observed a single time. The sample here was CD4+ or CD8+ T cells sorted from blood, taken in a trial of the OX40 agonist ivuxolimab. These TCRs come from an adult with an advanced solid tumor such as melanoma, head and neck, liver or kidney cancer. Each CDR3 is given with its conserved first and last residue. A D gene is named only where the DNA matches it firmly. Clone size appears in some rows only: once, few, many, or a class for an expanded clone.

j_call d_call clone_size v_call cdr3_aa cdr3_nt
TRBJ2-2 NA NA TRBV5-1 CASVRPNTGELFF TGCGCCAGCGTCCGACCTAACACCGGGGAGCTGTTTTTT
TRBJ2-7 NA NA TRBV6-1 CASSGGMELEQYF TGTGCCAGCAGTGGTGGGATGGAACTCGAGCAGTACTTC
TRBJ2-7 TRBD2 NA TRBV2 CASATSGGFSSYEQYF TGTGCCAGCGCCACTAGCGGGGGGTTTAGCTCCTACGAGCAGTACTTC
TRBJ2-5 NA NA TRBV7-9 CASSFAGTWGTQYF TGTGCCAGCAGCTTCGCAGGGACCTGGGGGACCCAGTACTTC
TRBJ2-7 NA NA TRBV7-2 CASSLDLFSYEQYF TGTGCCAGCAGCTTAGATCTGTTCTCCTACGAGCAGTACTTC
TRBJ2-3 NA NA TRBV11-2 CASTNRGSDTQYF TGTGCCAGCACCAACCGGGGTTCAGATACGCAGTATTTT
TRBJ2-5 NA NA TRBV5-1 CASSVPGGAETQYF TGCGCCAGCAGCGTACCGGGGGGCGCGGAGACCCAGTACTTC
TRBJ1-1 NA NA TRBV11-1 CASSLEVPPTFF TGTGCCAGCAGCTTAGAGGTCCCGCCAACTTTCTTT
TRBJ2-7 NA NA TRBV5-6 CASSLGQLIPVYEQYF TGTGCCAGCAGCTTGGGACAGCTAATCCCTGTCTACGAGCAGTACTTC
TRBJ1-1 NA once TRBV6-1 CASSGGWTEAFF TGTGCCAGCAGCGGGGGCTGGACTGAAGCTTTCTTT
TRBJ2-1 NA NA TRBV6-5 CASTQAGASYNEQFF TGTGCCAGCACCCAGGCAGGGGCAAGTTACAATGAGCAGTTCTTC
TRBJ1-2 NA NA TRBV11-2 CASSPGRFYGYTF TGTGCCAGCAGCCCAGGACGGTTTTATGGCTACACCTTC
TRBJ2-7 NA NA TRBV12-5 CASGRGVPYEQYF TGTGCTAGTGGTCGGGGAGTCCCCTACGAGCAGTACTTC
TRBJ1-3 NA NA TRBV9 CASSVSGAGNTIYF TGTGCCAGCAGCGTTTCAGGGGCTGGAAACACCATATATTTT
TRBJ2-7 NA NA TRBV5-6 CASTPRGMGGLEQYF TGTGCCAGCACCCCCAGGGGTATGGGGGGGCTCGAGCAGTACTTC
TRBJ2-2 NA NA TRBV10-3 CAISERVGGETGELFF TGTGCCATCAGTGAGAGGGTTGGGGGCGAGACCGGGGAGCTGTTTTTT
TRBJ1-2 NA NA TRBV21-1 CASSYKGSSQGSFYGYTF TGTGCCAGCAGCTATAAAGGCTCCTCACAGGGATCTTTCTATGGCTACACCTTC
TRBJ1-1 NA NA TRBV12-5 CASGDTGGGNTEAFF TGTGCTAGTGGTGACACCGGGGGGGGGAACACTGAAGCTTTCTTT
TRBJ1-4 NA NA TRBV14 CASSLAGTGNEKLFF TGTGCCAGCAGCCTCGCCGGGACGGGAAATGAAAAACTGTTTTTT
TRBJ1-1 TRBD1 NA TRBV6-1 CASNQPGQKEAFF TGTGCCAGTAACCAACCGGGACAGAAGGAAGCTTTCTTT
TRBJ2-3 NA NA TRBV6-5 CASRATGTDTQYF TGTGCCAGCAGAGCAACGGGGACAGATACGCAGTATTTT
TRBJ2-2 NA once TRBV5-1 CASSSQGSGELFF TGCGCCAGCAGCTCCCAGGGCTCCGGGGAGCTGTTTTTT
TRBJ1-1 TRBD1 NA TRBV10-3 CAISGDSKNTEAFF TGTGCCATCAGTGGGGACAGCAAGAACACTGAAGCTTTCTTT
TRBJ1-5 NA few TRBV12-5 CASGQDQPQHF TGTGCTAGTGGCCAGGATCAGCCCCAGCATTTT
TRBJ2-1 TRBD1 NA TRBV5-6 CASSIGQAYNEQFF TGTGCCAGCAGCATCGGACAGGCTTACAATGAGCAGTTCTTC
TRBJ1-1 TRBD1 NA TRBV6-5 CASRQGGRNTEAFF TGTGCCAGCAGGCAAGGGGGCAGGAACACTGAAGCTTTCTTT
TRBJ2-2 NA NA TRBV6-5 CASSGSNTGELFF TGTGCCAGCAGCGGCTCGAACACCGGGGAGCTGTTTTTT
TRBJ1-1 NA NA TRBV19 CASSMTKTEAFF TGTGCCAGTAGTATGACAAAGACTGAAGCTTTCTTT
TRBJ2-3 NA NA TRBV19 CASSIGLSTDTQYF TGTGCCAGTAGTATCGGACTAAGCACAGATACGCAGTATTTT
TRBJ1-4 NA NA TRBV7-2 CASSTGFTGNEKLFF TGTGCCAGCAGCACGGGTTTCACGGGTAATGAAAAACTGTTTTTT
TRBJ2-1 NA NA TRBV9 CASSSVGEQFF TGTGCCAGCAGCTCCGTCGGCGAGCAGTTCTTC
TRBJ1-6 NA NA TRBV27 CASSYDKNSPLHF TGTGCCAGCAGTTATGACAAAAATTCACCCCTCCACTTT
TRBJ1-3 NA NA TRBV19 CASRPRDSSNMNF TGTGCCAGTAGGCCGCGTGACAGTTCAAACATGAATTTT
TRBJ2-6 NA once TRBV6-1 CASSEAPHYSGANVLTF TGTGCCAGCAGTGAAGCGCCACACTACTCTGGGGCCAACGTCCTGACTTTC
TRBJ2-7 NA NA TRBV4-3 CASSQEQTTRQYF TGCGCCAGCAGCCAAGAACAGACTACGAGGCAGTACTTC
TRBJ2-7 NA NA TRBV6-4 CASSPSKGGAKSYEQYF TGTGCCAGCAGTCCCTCAAAGGGGGGGGCTAAATCCTACGAGCAGTACTTC
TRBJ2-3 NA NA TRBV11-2 CASRPDYSTDTQYF TGTGCCAGCAGACCGGACTACTCCACAGATACGCAGTATTTT
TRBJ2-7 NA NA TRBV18 CASSFRGGEGQYF TGTGCCAGCTCATTTCGGGGCGGCGAAGGGCAGTACTTC
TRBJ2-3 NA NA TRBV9 CASSVGSTSTNTQYF TGTGCCAGCAGCGTAGGCAGTACCAGCACAAATACGCAGTATTTT